This TCR beta chain was found in a study of blood T cell repertoires in COVID-19. The Seattle patients joined while their infection was active and were tracked longitudinally afterward. Per the authors' pipeline: Estimation of nucleated cell counts was performed using reference gene primer amplification. Clones were sequenced by immunoSEQ multiplex PCR, and TCRdb holds only the in-frame ones, with some missing. V, J and clone size were drawn from that table, and D and trimming were deduced from the DNA. This sample carries 150,000 to 200,000 clones, approximately 80% of them seen once, and the ten largest clones take about 7%. The CDR3 contains 15 residues. The V gene lost 6 bases and the J gene lost 0 bases, with 9 bases spanning the gap. CDR1 LNHDA and CDR2 SQIVND come from the germline V gene (reference sequence).

The V and J genes are TRBV19 and TRBJ2-6; D is uncertain. This receptor was obtained from a woman in her forties with COVID-19, enrolled during active disease. The sample was peripheral blood. CDR3 residues: CASSQYSSGANVLTF. DNA for the CDR3: TGTGCCAGTAGCCAATACAGCTCTGGGGCCAACGTCCTGACTTTC.